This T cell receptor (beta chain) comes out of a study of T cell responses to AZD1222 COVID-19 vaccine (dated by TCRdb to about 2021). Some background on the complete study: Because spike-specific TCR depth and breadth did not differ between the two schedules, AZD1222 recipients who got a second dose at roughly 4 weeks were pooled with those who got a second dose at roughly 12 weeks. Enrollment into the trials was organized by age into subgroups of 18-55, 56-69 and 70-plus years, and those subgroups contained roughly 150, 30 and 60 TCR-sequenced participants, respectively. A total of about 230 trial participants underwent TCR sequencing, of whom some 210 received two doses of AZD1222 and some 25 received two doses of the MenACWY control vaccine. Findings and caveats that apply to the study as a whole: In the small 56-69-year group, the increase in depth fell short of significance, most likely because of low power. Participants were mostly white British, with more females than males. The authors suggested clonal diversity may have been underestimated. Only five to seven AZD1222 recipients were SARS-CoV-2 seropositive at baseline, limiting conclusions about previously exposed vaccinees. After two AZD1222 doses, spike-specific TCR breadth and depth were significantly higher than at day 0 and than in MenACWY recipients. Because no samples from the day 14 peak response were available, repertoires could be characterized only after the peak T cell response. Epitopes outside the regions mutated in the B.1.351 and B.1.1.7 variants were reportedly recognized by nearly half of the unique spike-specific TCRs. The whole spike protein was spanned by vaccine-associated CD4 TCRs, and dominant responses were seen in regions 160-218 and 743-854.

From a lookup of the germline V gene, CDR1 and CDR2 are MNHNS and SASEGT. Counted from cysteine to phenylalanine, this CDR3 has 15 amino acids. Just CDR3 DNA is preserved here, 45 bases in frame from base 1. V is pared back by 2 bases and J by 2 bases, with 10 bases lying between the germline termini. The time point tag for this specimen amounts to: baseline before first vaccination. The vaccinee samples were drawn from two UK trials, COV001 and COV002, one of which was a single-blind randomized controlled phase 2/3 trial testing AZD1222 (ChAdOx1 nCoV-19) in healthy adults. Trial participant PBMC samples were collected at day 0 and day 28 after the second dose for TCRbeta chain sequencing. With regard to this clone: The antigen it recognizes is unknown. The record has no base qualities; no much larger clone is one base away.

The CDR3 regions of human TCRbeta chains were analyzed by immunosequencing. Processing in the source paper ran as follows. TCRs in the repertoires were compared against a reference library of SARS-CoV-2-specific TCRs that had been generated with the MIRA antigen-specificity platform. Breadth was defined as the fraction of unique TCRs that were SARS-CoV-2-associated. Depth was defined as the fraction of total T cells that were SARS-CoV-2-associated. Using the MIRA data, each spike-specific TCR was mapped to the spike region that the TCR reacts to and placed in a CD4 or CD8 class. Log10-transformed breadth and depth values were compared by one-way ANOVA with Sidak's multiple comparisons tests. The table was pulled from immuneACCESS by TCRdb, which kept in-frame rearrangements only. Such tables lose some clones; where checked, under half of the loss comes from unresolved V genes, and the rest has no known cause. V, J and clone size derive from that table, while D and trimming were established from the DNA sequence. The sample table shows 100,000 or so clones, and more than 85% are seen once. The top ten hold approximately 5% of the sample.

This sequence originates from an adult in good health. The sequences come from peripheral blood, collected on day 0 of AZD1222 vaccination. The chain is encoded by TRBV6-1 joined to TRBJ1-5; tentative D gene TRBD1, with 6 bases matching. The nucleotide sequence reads TGTGCCAGCAGTGAATCGGGGGGCCGCAATCAGCCCCAGCATTTT. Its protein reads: CASSESGGRNQPQHF.